This TCR beta chain was observed in a study of blood T cell repertoires in COVID-19. Study-level background: The United States, Italy and Spain supplied acute and convalescent COVID-19 samples. The cDNA or gDNA used as material had been derived from T cells, B-cell-depleted T cells, or PBMCs.

V was clipped by 4 bases and J by 7 bases, with 14 bases between them. From germline, CDR1 is SGHNT and CDR2 YYREEE (reference sequence). The CDR3 runs 14 residues. Patients of the Seattle cohort, enrolled during active infection, were followed longitudinally. Original analysis: Estimation of nucleated cell counts relied on the amplification of reference gene primers. Sequenced by immunoSEQ multiplex PCR; TCRdb stores in-frame clones only, minus some. Clone size and V and J calls were adopted from that table, with D and trimming inferred from the DNA. The profile shows around 37,000 clones, less than 90% of them singletons.

This TCR was sampled from a man in his fifties or sixties with COVID-19, enrolled during active disease. Specimen: peripheral blood. The chain employs TRBV5-4 and TRBJ1-4; possible D gene TRBD1, 5 bases. DNA of the CDR3: TGTGCCAGCAGCCCTAGCGGGGCTGGTGAAAAACTGTTTTTT. Protein sequence: CASSPSGAGEKLFF.